This T cell receptor (beta chain) comes out of a study of beta chain features in type 1 diabetes. About the research overall: No age, gender or cell yield differences were seen between patients and healthy donors. Across the samples, approximately 98,000,000 sorted cells were examined in total.

Study-wide points: Patients with Type 1 diabetes showed moderately but significantly shorter TCRB CDR3s in all four CD4+ subsets. Patients showed naive, central memory and Treg TCRB repertoires that appeared more similar than those of healthy donors.

This clone was detected only once. Its antigen is unidentified. With 5 bases removed from V and 0 bases from J, the gap between germline ends came to 14 bases. Germline V gives CDR1 SGHAT, CDR2 FQNNGV. The CDR3 is 15 amino acids. cDNA synthesis used the whole RNA isolate, giving expressed TCRB sequences. Sequencing was performed with immunoSEQ multiplex PCR; in TCRdb, only in-frame clones are kept and a portion is missing. Here the sample spans roughly 330,000 clones, approximately 13% being singletons. The sequence was collected from a woman aged 18-29 years with type 1 diabetes. The rearrangement uses TRBV11-2 and TRBJ2-7; TRBD1 is a possible D gene (5 bases). Sequenced: naive CD4+ T cells from blood. CDR3 protein: CASSQIRQRSYEQYF. Here the CDR3 DNA reads TGTGCCAGCAGCCAGATCCGACAGCGCTCCTACGAGCAGTACTTC.